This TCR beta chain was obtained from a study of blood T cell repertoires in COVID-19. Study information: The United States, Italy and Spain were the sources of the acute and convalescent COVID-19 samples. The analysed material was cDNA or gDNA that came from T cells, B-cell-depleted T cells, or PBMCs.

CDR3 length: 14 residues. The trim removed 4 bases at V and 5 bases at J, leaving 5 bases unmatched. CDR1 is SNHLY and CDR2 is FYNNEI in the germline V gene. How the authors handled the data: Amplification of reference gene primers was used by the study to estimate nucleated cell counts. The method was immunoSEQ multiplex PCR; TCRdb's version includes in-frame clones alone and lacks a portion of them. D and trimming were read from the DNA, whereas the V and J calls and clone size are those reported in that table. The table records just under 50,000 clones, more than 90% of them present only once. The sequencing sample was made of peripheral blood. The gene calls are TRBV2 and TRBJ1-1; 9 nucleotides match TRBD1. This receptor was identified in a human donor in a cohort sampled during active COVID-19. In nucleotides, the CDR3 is TGTGCCAGCAGTGTACAGGGGGCAGGGACTGAAGCTTTCTTT. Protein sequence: CASSVQGAGTEAFF.